A single sample is the source of the 20 T cell receptor beta chains below, sequenced in a study of cytotoxic CD8 clonotypes in ibrutinib-treated CLL. TCRdb's copy holds only in-frame clones and misses some; the assay was immunoSEQ multiplex PCR. The data show approximately 5,900 clones, roughly 74% seen once. The sequenced sample was PBMCs, obtained before ibrutinib treatment. The receptors were gathered from a human donor with chronic lymphocytic leukemia.

The gene calls are TRBV30 and TRBJ2-7; TRBD2 agrees at 13 bases. CDR3 size: 15 residues. V was clipped by 7 bases and J by 6 bases; unmatched bases: 12. Germline CDR1 reads GTSNPN; CDR2 reads SVGIG (reference sequence). The CDR3 reads CAYRPTSGRFGEQYF. CDR3 bases: TGTGCCTATCGTCCGACTAGCGGGAGGTTTGGCGAGCAGTACTTC.

V usage is TRBV27 and J usage is TRBJ1-1; D is possibly TRBD1 (5 bases). Germline CDR1 reads MNHEY; CDR2 reads SMNVEV (reference sequence). V was cut by 4 bases and J by 6 bases, with 12 bases left in between. This CDR3 comprises 13 residues. CDR3 nucleotide sequence: TGTGCCAGCAGTTCATACAGACAGCCTGAAGCTTTCTTT. Protein: CASSSYRQPEAFF.

This sequence joins TRBV9 and TRBJ2-7, with D maybe TRBD2 (5 bases). The V end lost 0 bases, the J end lost 1 base, and 11 bases lay between the germline ends. The CDR3 runs to 15 residues. Looked up from germline, CDR1 is SGDLS and CDR2 is YYNGEE. CDR3 sequence reads: CASSVEERQSYEQYF. CDR3 DNA sequence: TGTGCCAGCAGCGTAGAGGAGCGGCAGTCCTACGAGCAGTACTTC.

The genes are TRBV6-1 and TRBJ1-6; 7 nucleotides line up with TRBD1. CDR1 is MNHNS and CDR2 is SASEGT in the germline V gene. The CDR3 is 15 amino acids. The V segment lost 5 bases and the J segment 8 bases; nucleotides outside the gene matches: 9. The CDR3 region is CASSTSQGRDSPLHF. In nucleotides, the CDR3 is TGTGCCAGCAGTACCTCACAGGGGCGCGATTCACCCCTCCACTTT.

The chain recombines TRBV6-6 with TRBJ2-1; unclear D gene. The CDR3 sequence is 13 residues long. V gave up 0 bases and J gave up 9 bases, with 9 bases separating them. CDR1 and CDR2 from the germline V gene are MNHNY and SVGAGI (reference sequence). This chain's CDR3 is CASSYSRTGEQFF. In DNA, the CDR3 is TGTGCCAGCAGTTACTCCCGGACCGGTGAGCAGTTCTTC.

The gene calls are TRBV11-1 and TRBJ2-3; tentative D call: TRBD1 (5 bases). The germline gives CDR1 SGHAT, CDR2 FQDESV (reference sequence). The CDR3 length is 14 residues. V was clipped by 1 base and J by 2 bases, with 7 bases between them. CDR3 DNA: TGTGCCAGCAGCTTAGGACAGTTCACAGATACGCAGTATTTT. As protein: CASSLGQFTDTQYF.

This rearrangement joins TRBV25-1 to TRBJ2-7; 7 positions agree with TRBD1. The CDR3 sequence is 13 residues long. In germline, CDR1 is MGHDK, CDR2 SYGVNS. Losses at the gene ends were 6 bases for V and 0 bases for J; bases not matched to a gene: 2. This chain's CDR3 is CASRDRSSYEQYF. The CDR3 DNA sequence: TGTGCCAGCAGGGACAGGTCCTCCTACGAGCAGTACTTC.

The chain has TRBV29-1 and TRBJ2-3; TRBD1 matches at 7 bases. After removal of 4 bases from V and 8 bases from J, the junction contained 3 bases not matched to a gene. In germline, CDR1 is SQVTM, CDR2 ANQGSEA. This CDR3 comprises 11 residues. CDR3 in amino acids: CSVGGQSTQYF. DNA for the CDR3: TGCAGCGTTGGGGGACAGAGTACGCAGTATTTT.

The chain couples TRBV27 to TRBJ2-2; the D is unclear. The V and J ends lost 6 bases and 6 bases respectively, with 8 bases between them. The CDR3 is 12 amino acids. CDR1 and CDR2 (germline): MNHEY, SMNVEV (reference sequence). Written as DNA, the CDR3 is TGTGCCAGCAGCCCTGGGGCCGGGGAGCTGTTTTTT. It encodes CASSPGAGELFF.

The chain employs TRBV19 and TRBJ2-7; D possibly matches TRBD1 or TRBD2 (5 bases each). CDR3 length equals 13 residues. Germline CDR1 LNHDA, CDR2 SQIVND (reference sequence). V lost 11 bases and J lost 1, with 15 bases in between. This CDR3 reads CAVGPGPSYEQYF. The CDR3 nucleotides are TGTGCCGTCGGACCGGGACCTTCCTACGAGCAGTACTTC.

This rearrangement joins TRBV19 to TRBJ2-5, with 10 positions matching TRBD1. Germline-derived CDR1 and CDR2 are LNHDA and SQIVND (reference sequence). Trimming at V came to 4 bases and at J to 2 bases, leaving 4 bases not matched to a gene. The CDR3 contains 15 residues. CDR3: CASSRQGAGQETQYF. CDR3 nucleotides: TGTGCCAGTAGTAGACAGGGGGCAGGTCAAGAGACCCAGTACTTC.

The J gene is TRBJ2-5, the V gene TRBV11-2; D gene uncertain. The CDR3 contains 13 residues. Trimming cost V 1 base and J 7 bases, with 10 bases left between them. In germline, CDR1 is SGHAT, CDR2 FQNNGV. CDR3 in amino acids: CASSLVGLGTQYF. DNA for the CDR3: TGTGCCAGCAGCTTAGTTGGCCTGGGGACCCAGTACTTC.

This chain connects TRBV10-3 to TRBJ2-3; 14 bases are shared with TRBD2. Trimming cost V 3 bases and J 4 bases; bases outside gene matches: 6. The CDR3 totals 17 residues. CDR1 and CDR2 from the germline V gene are ENHRY and SYGVKD. The CDR3 region is CAISDGLTSGRADTQYF. Here the CDR3 DNA reads TGTGCCATCAGTGACGGACTGACTAGCGGGAGGGCAGATACGCAGTATTTT.

V and J are TRBV7-9 and TRBJ1-2; D is unresolved. This CDR3 comprises 16 residues. From germline, CDR1 is SEHNR and CDR2 FQNEAQ (reference sequence). V gave up 1 base and J gave up 7 bases, with 19 bases separating them. CDR3 protein: CASSLEGLVAGSGYTF. The CDR3 DNA reads TGTGCCAGCAGCTTAGAAGGGTTAGTCGCCGGTAGTGGCTACACCTTC.

A few counts support this clone. The chain employs TRBV7-9 and TRBJ1-1; D is uncertain. Trimming took 3 bases from V and 3 from J, leaving 5 bases between them. Per germline, CDR1 SEHNR and CDR2 FQNEAQ (reference sequence). The CDR3 is made up of 12 amino acids. CDR3 region: CASSFKDTEAFF. For the CDR3, the DNA is TGTGCCAGCAGCTTTAAAGACACTGAAGCTTTCTTT.

This rearrangement joins TRBV4-3 to TRBJ2-7, with 9 positions matching TRBD2. After removal of 1 base from V and 4 bases from J, the junction contained 5 bases not matched to a gene. Germline values: CDR1 LGHNA, CDR2 YSLEER. There are 15 residues in the CDR3. This CDR3 reads CASSQVASGVYEQYF. CDR3 DNA: TGCGCCAGCAGCCAAGTAGCTAGCGGGGTATACGAGCAGTACTTC.

V gene TRBV20-1 combines with J gene TRBJ2-3; TRBD1 aligns across 8 bases. The length of the CDR3 is 11 residues. The V segment lost 6 bases and the J segment 13 bases; nucleotides outside the gene matches: 9. Germline lookup yields CDR1 DFQATT and CDR2 SNEGSKA (reference sequence). Here the CDR3 DNA reads TGCAGTGCCGGCACAGGGGGTGTTAAGTATTTT. Translating gives CSAGTGGVKYF.

This clone showed up just once. The V and J genes are TRBV11-3 and TRBJ2-5, with a possible D match to TRBD2 (5 bases). V dropped 10 bases and J dropped 4 bases, with 16 bases sitting between them. CDR1 SGHNT and CDR2 YENEEA come from the germline V gene. The CDR3 is 13 amino acids. Written as DNA, the CDR3 is TGTGCCACCTCGCCCCGGGGTGGAGAGACCCAGTACTTC. This codes for CATSPRGGETQYF.

The J gene is TRBJ2-1, the V gene TRBV18; 9 bases line up with TRBD2. V lost 4 bases, J lost 8 bases, and 18 bases stayed unmatched. Germline lookup yields CDR1 KGHSH and CDR2 LQKENI. The CDR3 is 18 amino acids. This CDR3 reads CASSLYKIEASGKDEQFF. The CDR3 nucleotides are TGTGCCAGCTCACTATACAAGATCGAGGCTAGCGGGAAGGATGAGCAGTTCTTC.

CDR3 region: CASSFRTGDEQYF. The CDR3 nucleotides read TGCGCCAGCAGCTTTAGGACAGGAGACGAGCAGTACTTC. J is TRBJ2-7 and V is TRBV5-1; 7 bases fit TRBD1. V lost 2 bases, J lost 5 bases, and 4 bases stayed unmatched. Germline V gene lookup returns CDR1 SGHRS and CDR2 YFSETQ. The CDR3 totals 13 residues. The entire variable domain, with the rest obtained from reference TRBV5-1 and TRBJ2-7, is as follows: KAGVTQTPRYLIKTRGQQVTLSCSPISGHRSVSWYQQTPGQGLQFLFEYFSETQRNKGNFPGRFSGRQFSNSRSEMNVSTLELGDSALYLCASSFRTGDEQYFGPGTRLTVT.